The TCR beta chain under discussion was sequenced for a study of T-cell memory formation after mild COVID-19 (dated by TCRdb to the early 2020s). Some background on the complete study: TCR sequence clusters from the two donors were largely donor specific. Two young, previously healthy adult volunteers made up the cohort, one male and one female. Longitudinal TCRalpha and TCRbeta repertoire sequencing tracked T-cell clones expanding and contracting after mild COVID-19 in two donors. The study at large found these results: Balanced CD4/CD8 phenotypes were observed for clones contracting from day 15 to 85, whereas a bias towards CD4+ was observed for a second wave of clones expanding from day 15 to 37. SARS-CoV-2 specificity of the second-wave clones peaking on day 37 was not confirmed. Contracting CD4+ clones were located mainly in the CM and EM memory subsets, whereas CD8+ clones were found to be enriched in EMRA. Some responding clones were detected in pre-infection memory, which suggested that pre-existing cross-reactive memory T cells had joined the SARS-CoV-2 response. Only two mild cases were covered in the study, and larger cohorts including severe cases with pre-infection samples were considered necessary.

Ficoll-Paque density gradient centrifugation was used to isolate PBMCs. The reads were generated on an Illumina NovaSeq 6000. TCRalpha and TCRbeta cDNA libraries were constructed by 5'RACE with constant-segment primers, with sample barcodes and unique molecular identifiers being introduced. Trizol reagent was used to extract RNA from every sample. Library amplification was performed in two PCR steps, and a second sample barcode and Illumina TruSeq adapters were introduced in the second step. Sequencing of libraries was performed on an Illumina NovaSeq with 2 x 150 bp paired-end reads. In the paper's pipeline: The reads were demultiplexed and collapsed into UMI-guided consensus sequences using migec v1.2.7. Using mixcr v2.1.11, the UMI consensuses were aligned to TRA and TRB V and J templates and assembled into clonotypes. A clonotype was counted as expanded or contracted only when both edgeR and NoisET called the clonotype significant, with the noise models trained on biological replicates. For edgeR calls, the thresholds were a false discovery rate-adjusted p below 0.01 and a log2 fold-change of 1. As an exploratory analysis of dynamics, max-normalized trajectories of the 1000 most abundant clonotypes were examined with PCA combined with hierarchical clustering. The CD4 or CD8 phenotype of responding clones was assigned using the separately sequenced CD4+ and CD8+ repertoires. TCRdb trimmed the raw reads at Q25, called clones with MiXCR and kept productive beta chains. Here each entry gathers all rows of one CDR3 protein and keeps the most common genes and DNA. Here the V and J calls rest on TCRdb's processing, not on the authors' analysis. This sample is represented by around 200,000 distinct CDR3 sequences; 16% of them were singletons. Approximately 2% of the sample rests with the top ten.

The CDR3 covers 15 residues, taking in both the cysteine and the phenylalanine. Kept here is only the CDR3 DNA, which spans 45 bases and is read in frame from base 1. For this chain, trimming is 4 bases at the V end and 7 bases at the J end, and the number of junction bases without a gene match is 8. In the germline V gene, CDR1 corresponds to MGHDK and CDR2 to SYGVNS. On this clonotype itself: What antigen it recognizes has not been identified. Base qualities are not recorded, but no much larger clone differs from it by a single base.

Recombination joined TRBV25-1 with TRBJ2-3, with 10 junctional bases fitting TRBD2. The receptor was derived from an adult woman who had mild COVID-19 (a few samples of this study predate the infection). The sample titles of this study are shuffled in the database, so cell type and time point are left out; the donor was told from shared clones. Sequencing was performed on PBMCs or a T cell subset sorted from them (not recorded which). The CDR3 amino acid sequence is: CASSVGAGGPNTQYF. The DNA sequence is TGTGCCAGCAGTGTTGGAGCGGGAGGGCCAAATACGCAGTATTTT.